Reported below is one T cell receptor beta chain. The sample is drawn from a study of blood T cell repertoires in COVID-19. Study-level background: Specimens from acute and convalescent COVID-19 originated in the United States, Italy and Spain. PBMCs, B-cell-depleted T cells, or T cells were the source of the cDNA or gDNA that made up the material.

Original processing notes: Amplification from reference gene primers served as the basis for estimated nucleated cell counts. Data came from immunoSEQ multiplex PCR; TCRdb stores just in-frame clones and leaves some out. The V and J calls and the clone size are those of that table, but D and trimming were determined from the DNA. The sample has about 150,000 clones; more than 65% are singletons. V was pared by 5 bases and J by 3 bases, with 10 bases between. The CDR3 spans 13 residues. Germline-derived CDR1 and CDR2 are LNHNV and YYDKDF (reference sequence). The rearrangement uses TRBV15 and TRBJ1-1; possible D gene TRBD1, 5 bases. The source is a man aged 55 to 70 with acute or convalescent COVID-19. The sequenced sample was peripheral blood. CDR3 sequence reads: CATSFDSYTEAFF. In nucleotides, the CDR3 is TGTGCCACCAGCTTTGACAGCTACACTGAAGCTTTCTTT.